This TCR beta chain was captured in a study of identical twins. V was clipped by 0 bases and J by 9 bases, with 11 bases between them. The CDR3 covers 14 residues. Per germline, CDR1 MGHRA and CDR2 YSYEKL. Addition of a universal primer site occurred through template switching, and cDNA carried unique molecular identifiers. TCRdb reprocessed the 5' RACE reads via MiXCR and lists one record per CDR3 protein. This sample has about 500,000 distinct CDR3 sequences; around an eighth occur once, and the top ten carry approximately 0.98%. In this sample, this clonotype turned up a few times. The antigen is unknown. Study conclusions and caveats: The abundant beta clonotypes from cord blood had fewer insertions, and memory repertoires had none of this. The study reached conclusions through statistical analysis that was cross-sectional, not following the same donors.

A further study also used this sample, focusing on yellow fever vaccine responses in identical twins.

Sequencing was done on a sample of CD4+ T cells sorted from blood. The sequence derives from a woman younger than 35 in good health. This chain uses TRBV4-1 with TRBJ2-2; tentative D call: TRBD1 (6 bases). CDR3 DNA: TGCGCCAGCAGCCAAGAAGGGGGTTGGAGGGAGCTGTTTTTT. Translation gives CASSQEGGWRELFF.